The 10 T cell receptor beta chains below come from one sample, sequenced in a study of T cells after yellow fever vaccination (dated by TCRdb to the late 2010s). The library was produced with 5' RACE. The sample was run on an Illumina NovaSeq 6000. Starting from the raw public reads, TCRdb applied fastp trimming at Q25, assembled clones with MiXCR and retained in-frame beta chains. Each record represents a unique CDR3 protein, reported with the most common genes and DNA among its rows. This sample lists approximately 300,000 distinct CDR3 sequences; about 11% were detected once. The ten largest clonotypes hold roughly 3% of the sample. Read against the paper, the sample's treatment or condition label means: live attenuated yellow fever vaccine strain. Here the sequenced sample was CD4+ T cells sorted from PBMCs, taken 45 days after the yellow fever booster vaccination. The receptors shown here come from a young man who received the YFV17D yellow fever vaccine.

This clonotype was observed a few times. V is TRBV20-1 and J is TRBJ2-7; D gene ambiguous. V dropped 7 bases and J dropped 3 bases, with 28 bases sitting between them. The CDR3 totals 17 residues. Germline CDR1 is DFQATT and CDR2 is SNEGSKA (reference sequence). In DNA, the CDR3 is TGCAGTGTCGCGAGGCGCGAAGTGGGAATAACTATCTACGAGCAGTACGTC. Translating gives CSVARREVGITIYEQYV.

The table lists this clonotype with many counts. The CDR3 nucleotides read TGTGCCAGCAGCCTGATAGGGGCTTACAATGAGCAGTTCTTC. Translated: CASSLIGAYNEQFF. This chain uses TRBV14 with TRBJ2-1; D might be TRBD1 (5 bases). Germline-derived CDR1 and CDR2 are SGHDN and FVKESK. This CDR3 is built from 14 residues. Trimming stripped 4 bases from V and 4 bases from J, with 11 bases between.

This chain connects TRBV10-3 to TRBJ2-5; 7 bases map to TRBD2. The germline gives CDR1 ENHRY, CDR2 SYGVKD. The CDR3 has 13 amino acids. V was pared by 5 bases and J by 5 bases, with 5 bases of the junction left unmatched. The CDR3 DNA reads TGTGCCATCAGTCGCAGGGAGGGGGAGACCCAGTACTTC. This codes for CAISRREGETQYF.

This clonotype was counted a few times. CDR3 sequence (DNA): TGTGCCAGCTGCAATAGCGGGGGCTCATGGGATACGCAGTATTTT. This codes for CASCNSGGSWDTQYF. This rearrangement joins TRBV7-9 to TRBJ2-3, with 9 bases fitting TRBD2. This CDR3 contains 15 residues. From germline, CDR1 is SEHNR and CDR2 FQNEAQ (reference sequence). V gave up 8 bases and J gave up 6 bases; unmatched junction bases: 12. The variable domain in full, with the rest retrieved from reference TRBV7-9 and TRBJ2-3, is DTGVSQNPRHKITKRGQNVTFRCDPISEHNRLYWYRQTLGQGPEFLTYFQNEAQLEKSRLLSDRFSAERPKGSFSTLEIQRTEQGDSAMYLCASCNSGGSWDTQYFGPGTRLTVL.

The chain is built from TRBV18 and TRBJ2-7; TRBD1 or TRBD2 may be the D gene (6 bases each). Trimming took 3 bases from V and 8 from J, leaving 20 bases between them. Germline V gene sequence: CDR1 KGHSH, CDR2 LQKENI. The CDR3 runs to 15 residues. DNA of the CDR3: TGTGCCAGCTCACCGGGCACAGGGTCTCGGGGGAAGCAGTACTTC. Translation: CASSPGTGSRGKQYF.

In its sample, this clonotype was seen many times. For the CDR3, the DNA is TGCGCCAGCAGCTTTAAGGACAGCCTAGACTGGGAGACCCAGTACTTC. Translated: CASSFKDSLDWETQYF. The rearrangement uses TRBV5-1 and TRBJ2-5, with TRBD1 as a possible D gene (6 bases). The CDR3 length is 16 residues. Trimming left V 2 bases short and J 5 bases short, with 19 bases between. Looked up from germline, CDR1 is SGHRS and CDR2 is YFSETQ.

This chain connects TRBV12-3 or TRBV12-4 to TRBJ1-6, with D hard to call. Trimming left V 2 bases short and J 8 bases short, with 10 bases between. The CDR3 length is 14 residues. CDR3: CASSLTGWDSPLHF. The CDR3 region has the DNA TGTGCCAGCAGTTTAACGGGGTGGGATTCACCCCTCCACTTT.

The gene calls are TRBV4-2 and TRBJ2-1; D might be TRBD1 or TRBD2, each matching 6 bases. The ends were cut back, 1 base at V and 10 bases at J, with 17 bases in the middle. The CDR3 contains 15 residues. The germline V gene has CDR1 LGHNA and CDR2 YNFKEQ. CDR3 region: CASSQASRGGGEQFF. The DNA for the CDR3 is TGTGCCAGCAGCCAAGCTTCCAGGGGAGGCGGCGAGCAGTTCTTC.

This clonotype was counted between two and nine times. This chain uses TRBV7-2 with TRBJ1-1; D gene unclear. Deletions cut 2 bases from V and 8 bases from J, with 9 bases between. The germline V gene has CDR1 SGHTA and CDR2 FQGNSA. The CDR3 totals 12 residues. The CDR3 loop is CASSLIGREAFF. The DNA for the CDR3 is TGTGCCAGCAGCTTAATCGGCAGAGAAGCTTTCTTT.

This chain connects TRBV9 to TRBJ2-1; TRBD2 aligns across 9 bases. V lost 0 bases and J lost 8; bases outside the gene matches: 9. Germline lookup yields CDR1 SGDLS and CDR2 YYNGEE. The CDR3 is 16 amino acids. In DNA, the CDR3 is TGTGCCAGCAGCGTAGCGGGCGGGGGGGAATTGGATGAGCAGTTCTTC. Protein product: CASSVAGGGELDEQFF.